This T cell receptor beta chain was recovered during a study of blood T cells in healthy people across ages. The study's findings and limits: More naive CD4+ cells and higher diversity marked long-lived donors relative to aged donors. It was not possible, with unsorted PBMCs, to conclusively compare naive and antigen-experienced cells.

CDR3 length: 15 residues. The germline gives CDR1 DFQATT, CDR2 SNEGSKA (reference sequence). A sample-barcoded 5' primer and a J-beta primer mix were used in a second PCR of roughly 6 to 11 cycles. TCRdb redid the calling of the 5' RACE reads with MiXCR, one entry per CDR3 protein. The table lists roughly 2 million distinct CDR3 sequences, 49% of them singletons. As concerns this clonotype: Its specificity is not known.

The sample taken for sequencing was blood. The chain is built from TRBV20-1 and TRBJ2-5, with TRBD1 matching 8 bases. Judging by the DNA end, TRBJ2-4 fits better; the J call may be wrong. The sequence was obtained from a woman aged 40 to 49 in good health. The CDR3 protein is CSARDFPGGIAIQYF. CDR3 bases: TGCAGTGCTAGAGATTTCCCAGGGGGCATTGCCATTCAGTACTTC.